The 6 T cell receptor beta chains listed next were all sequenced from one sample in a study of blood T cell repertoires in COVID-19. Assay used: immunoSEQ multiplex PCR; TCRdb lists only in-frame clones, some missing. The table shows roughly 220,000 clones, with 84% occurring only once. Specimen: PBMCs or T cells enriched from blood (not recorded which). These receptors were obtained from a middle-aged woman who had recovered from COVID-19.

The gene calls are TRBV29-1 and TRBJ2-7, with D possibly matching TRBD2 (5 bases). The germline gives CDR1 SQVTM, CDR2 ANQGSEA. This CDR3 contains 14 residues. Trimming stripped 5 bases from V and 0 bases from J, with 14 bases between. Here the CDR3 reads CSVLLDEGSYEQYV. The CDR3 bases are TGCAGCGTTCTACTAGATGAAGGCTCCTACGAGCAGTACGTC.

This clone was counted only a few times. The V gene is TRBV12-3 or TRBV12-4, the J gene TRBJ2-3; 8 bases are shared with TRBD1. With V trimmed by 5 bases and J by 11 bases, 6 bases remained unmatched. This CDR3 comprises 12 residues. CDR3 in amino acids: CASSLGQARQYF. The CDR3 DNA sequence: TGTGCCAGCAGTCTGGGACAGGCGAGGCAGTATTTT.

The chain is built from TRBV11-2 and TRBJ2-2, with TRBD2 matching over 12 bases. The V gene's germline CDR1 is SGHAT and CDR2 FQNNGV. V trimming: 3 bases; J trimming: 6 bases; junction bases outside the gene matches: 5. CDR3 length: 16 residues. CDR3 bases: TGTGCCAGCAGCTTTACGACTAGCGGGAGCCCCGGGGAGCTGTTTTTT. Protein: CASSFTTSGSPGELFF. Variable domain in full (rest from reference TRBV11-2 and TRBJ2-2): EAGVAQSPRYKIIEKRQSVAFWCNPISGHATLYWYQQILGQGPKLLIQFQNNGVVDDSQLPKDRFSAERLKGVDSTLKIQPAKLEDSAVYLCASSFTTSGSPGELFFGEGSRLTVL.

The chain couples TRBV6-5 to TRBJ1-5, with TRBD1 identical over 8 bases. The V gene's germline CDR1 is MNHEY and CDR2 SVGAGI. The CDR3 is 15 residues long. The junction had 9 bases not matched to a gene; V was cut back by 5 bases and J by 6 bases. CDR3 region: CASSPAGQGPQPQHF. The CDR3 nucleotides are TGTGCCAGCAGTCCAGCCGGACAGGGTCCTCAGCCCCAGCATTTT.

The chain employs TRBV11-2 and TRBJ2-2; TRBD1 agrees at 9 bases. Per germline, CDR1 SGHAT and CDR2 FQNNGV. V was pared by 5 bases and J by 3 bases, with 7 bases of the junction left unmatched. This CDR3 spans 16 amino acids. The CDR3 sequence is CASSRDRGSDTGELFF. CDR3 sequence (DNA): TGTGCCAGCAGCCGAGACAGGGGGAGCGACACCGGGGAGCTGTTTTTT. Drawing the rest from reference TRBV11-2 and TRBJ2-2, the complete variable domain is EAGVAQSPRYKIIEKRQSVAFWCNPISGHATLYWYQQILGQGPKLLIQFQNNGVVDDSQLPKDRFSAERLKGVDSTLKIQPAKLEDSAVYLCASSRDRGSDTGELFFGEGSRLTVL.

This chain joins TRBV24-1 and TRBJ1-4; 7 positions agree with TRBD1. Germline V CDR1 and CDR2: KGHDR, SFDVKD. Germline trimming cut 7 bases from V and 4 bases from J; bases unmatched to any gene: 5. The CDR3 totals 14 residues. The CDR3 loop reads CATSQGDSNEKLFF. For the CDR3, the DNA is TGTGCCACCAGCCAGGGGGACAGTAATGAAAAACTGTTTTTT.